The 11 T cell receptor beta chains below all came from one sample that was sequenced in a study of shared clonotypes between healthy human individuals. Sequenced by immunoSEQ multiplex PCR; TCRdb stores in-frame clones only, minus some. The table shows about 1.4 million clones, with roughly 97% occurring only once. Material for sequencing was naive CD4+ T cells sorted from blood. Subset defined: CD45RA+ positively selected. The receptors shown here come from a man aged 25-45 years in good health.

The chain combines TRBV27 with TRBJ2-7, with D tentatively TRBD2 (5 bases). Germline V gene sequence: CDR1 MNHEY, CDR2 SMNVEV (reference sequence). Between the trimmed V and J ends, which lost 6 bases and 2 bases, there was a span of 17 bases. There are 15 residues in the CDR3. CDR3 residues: CASRITRPTPYEQYF. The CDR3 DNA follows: TGTGCCAGCAGGATAACTAGGCCTACCCCCTACGAGCAGTACTTC.

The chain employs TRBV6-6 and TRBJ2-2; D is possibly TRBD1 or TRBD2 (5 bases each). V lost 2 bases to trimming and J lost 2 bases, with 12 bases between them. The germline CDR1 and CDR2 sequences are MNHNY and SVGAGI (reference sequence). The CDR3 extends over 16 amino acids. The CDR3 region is CASSYRDGFNTGELFF. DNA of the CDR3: TGTGCCAGCAGTTACCGGGACGGATTTAACACCGGGGAGCTGTTTTTT.

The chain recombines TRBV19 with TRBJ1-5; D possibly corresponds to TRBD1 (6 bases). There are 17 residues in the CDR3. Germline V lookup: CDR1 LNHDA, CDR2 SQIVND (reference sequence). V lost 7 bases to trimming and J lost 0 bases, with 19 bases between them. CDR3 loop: CASKGLRGADSNQPQHF. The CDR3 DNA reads TGTGCCAGTAAGGGACTCAGGGGCGCGGATAGCAATCAGCCCCAGCATTTT.

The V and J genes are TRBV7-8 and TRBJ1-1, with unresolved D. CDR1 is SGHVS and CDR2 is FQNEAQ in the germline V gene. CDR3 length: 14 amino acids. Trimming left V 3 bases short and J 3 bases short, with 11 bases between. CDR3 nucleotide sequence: TGTGCCAGCAGCTTTCCGTACACGGACACTGAAGCTTTCTTT. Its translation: CASSFPYTDTEAFF.

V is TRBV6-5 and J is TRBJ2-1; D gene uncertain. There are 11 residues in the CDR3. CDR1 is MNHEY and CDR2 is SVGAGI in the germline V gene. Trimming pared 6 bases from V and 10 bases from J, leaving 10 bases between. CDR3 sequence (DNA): TGTGCCAGCAGAGTCTTAGAAGAGCAGTTCTTC. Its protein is CASRVLEEQFF.

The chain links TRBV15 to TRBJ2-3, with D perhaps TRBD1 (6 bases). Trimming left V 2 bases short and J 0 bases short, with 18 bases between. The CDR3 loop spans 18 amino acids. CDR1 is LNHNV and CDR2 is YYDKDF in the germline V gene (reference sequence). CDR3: CATSRTTGTSSSTDTQYF. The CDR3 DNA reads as TGTGCCACCAGCAGAACTACCGGGACAAGCTCTAGCACAGATACGCAGTATTTT.

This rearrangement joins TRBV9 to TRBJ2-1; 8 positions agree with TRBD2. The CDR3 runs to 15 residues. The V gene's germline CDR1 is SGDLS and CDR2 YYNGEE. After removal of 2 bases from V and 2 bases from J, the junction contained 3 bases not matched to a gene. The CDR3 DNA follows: TGTGCCAGCAGCGTCGTTAGCGGGACCTACAATGAGCAGTTCTTC. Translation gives CASSVVSGTYNEQFF.

For the CDR3, the DNA is TGTGCCAGCAGTGGTATAGAAACCTACGAGCAGTACTTC. Translated: CASSGIETYEQYF. V usage is TRBV2 and J usage is TRBJ2-7; D ambiguous. V was cut by 4 bases and J by 2 bases, with 9 bases left in between. This CDR3 spans 13 amino acids. In germline, CDR1 is SNHLY, CDR2 FYNNEI.

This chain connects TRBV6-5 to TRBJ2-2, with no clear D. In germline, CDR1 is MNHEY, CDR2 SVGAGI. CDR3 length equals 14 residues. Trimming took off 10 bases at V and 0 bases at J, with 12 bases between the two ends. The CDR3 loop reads CATTWATNTGELFF. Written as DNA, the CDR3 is TGTGCCACGACCTGGGCGACGAACACCGGGGAGCTGTTTTTT.

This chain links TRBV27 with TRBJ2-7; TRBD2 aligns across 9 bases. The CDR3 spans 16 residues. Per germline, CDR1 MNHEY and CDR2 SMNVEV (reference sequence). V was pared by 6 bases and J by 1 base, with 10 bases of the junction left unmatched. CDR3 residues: CASSKVLAGVSYEQYF. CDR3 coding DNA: TGTGCCAGCAGCAAGGTATTAGCGGGAGTATCCTACGAGCAGTACTTC.

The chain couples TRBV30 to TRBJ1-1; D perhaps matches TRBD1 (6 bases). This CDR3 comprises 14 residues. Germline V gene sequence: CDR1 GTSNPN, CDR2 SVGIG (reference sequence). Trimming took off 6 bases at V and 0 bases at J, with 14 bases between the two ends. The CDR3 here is CACDRRYMNTEAFF. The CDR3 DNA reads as TGTGCCTGCGACAGGAGATACATGAACACTGAAGCTTTCTTT.